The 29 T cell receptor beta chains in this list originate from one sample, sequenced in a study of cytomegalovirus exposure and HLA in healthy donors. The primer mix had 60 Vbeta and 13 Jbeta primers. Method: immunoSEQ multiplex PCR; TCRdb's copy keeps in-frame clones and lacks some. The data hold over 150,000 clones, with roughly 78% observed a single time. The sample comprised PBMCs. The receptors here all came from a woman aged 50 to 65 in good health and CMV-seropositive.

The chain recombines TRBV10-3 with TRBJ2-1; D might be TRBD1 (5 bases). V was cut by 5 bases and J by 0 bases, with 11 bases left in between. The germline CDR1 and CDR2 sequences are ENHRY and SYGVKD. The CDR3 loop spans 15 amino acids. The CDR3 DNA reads TGTGCCATCAGTCGGGTCGACAGCTCCTACAATGAGCAGTTCTTC. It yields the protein CAISRVDSSYNEQFF.

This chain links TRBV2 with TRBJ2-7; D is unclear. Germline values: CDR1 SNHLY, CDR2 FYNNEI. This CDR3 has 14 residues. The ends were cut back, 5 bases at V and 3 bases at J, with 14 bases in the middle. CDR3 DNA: TGTGCCAGCAGTCCTATAACCCCTAGCTACGAGCAGTACTTC. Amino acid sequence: CASSPITPSYEQYF.

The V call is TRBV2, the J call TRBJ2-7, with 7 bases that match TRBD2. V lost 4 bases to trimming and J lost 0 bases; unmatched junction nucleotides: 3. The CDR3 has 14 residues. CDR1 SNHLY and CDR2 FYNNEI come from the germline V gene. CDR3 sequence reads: CASSVGRPSYEQYF. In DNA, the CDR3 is TGTGCCAGCAGTGTCGGGAGGCCCTCCTACGAGCAGTACTTC. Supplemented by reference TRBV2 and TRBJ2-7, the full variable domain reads EPEVTQTPSHQVTQMGQEVILRCVPISNHLYFYWYRQILGQKVEFLVSFYNNEISEKSEIFDDQFSVERPDGSNFTLKIRSTKLEDSAMYFCASSVGRPSYEQYFGPGTRLTVT.

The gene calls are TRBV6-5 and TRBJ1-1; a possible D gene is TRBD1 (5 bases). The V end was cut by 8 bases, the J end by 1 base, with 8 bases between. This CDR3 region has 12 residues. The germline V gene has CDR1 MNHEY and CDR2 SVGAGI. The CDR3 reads CASQRGNTEAFF. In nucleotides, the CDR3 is TGTGCCAGCCAAAGGGGGAACACTGAAGCTTTCTTT.

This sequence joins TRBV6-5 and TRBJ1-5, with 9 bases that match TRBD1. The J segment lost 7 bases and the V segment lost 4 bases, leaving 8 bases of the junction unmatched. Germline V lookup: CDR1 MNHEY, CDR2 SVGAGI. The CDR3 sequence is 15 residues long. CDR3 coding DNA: TGTGCCAGCAGTTTACAGGGGGCTAGTTACCAGCCCCAGCATTTT. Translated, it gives CASSLQGASYQPQHF.

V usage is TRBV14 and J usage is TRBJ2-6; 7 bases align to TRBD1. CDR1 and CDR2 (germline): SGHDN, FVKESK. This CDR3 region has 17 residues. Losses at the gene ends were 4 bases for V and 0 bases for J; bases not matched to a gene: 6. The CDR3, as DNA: TGTGCCAGCAGCCCTTGGGGACAGCCCTCTGGGGCCAACGTCCTGACTTTC. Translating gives CASSPWGQPSGANVLTF.

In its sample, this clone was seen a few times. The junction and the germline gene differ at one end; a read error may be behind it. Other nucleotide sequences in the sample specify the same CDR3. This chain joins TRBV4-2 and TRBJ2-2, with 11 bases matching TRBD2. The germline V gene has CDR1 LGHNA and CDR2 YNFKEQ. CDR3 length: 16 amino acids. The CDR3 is CASSPTSGGILGELFF. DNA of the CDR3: TGTGCCAGCAGCCCTACTAGCGGGGGAATTCTCGGGGAGCTGTTCTTT.

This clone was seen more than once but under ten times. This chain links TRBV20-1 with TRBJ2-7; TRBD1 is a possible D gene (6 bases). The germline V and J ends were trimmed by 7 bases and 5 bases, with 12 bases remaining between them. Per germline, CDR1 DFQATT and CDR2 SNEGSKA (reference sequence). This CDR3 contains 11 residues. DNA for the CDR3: TGCAGTGGGGGGCTGGTGCACGAGCAGTACTTC. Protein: CSGGLVHEQYF.

CDR3 in amino acids: CASSYREASYEQYF. The CDR3 DNA reads TGTGCCAGCAGTTACAGAGAAGCCTCCTACGAGCAGTACTTC. The chain couples TRBV6-5 to TRBJ2-7; D unclear. V lost 2 bases and J 0 bases, leaving 8 bases between the germline ends. The CDR3 has 14 residues. CDR1 and CDR2 (germline): MNHEY, SVGAGI.

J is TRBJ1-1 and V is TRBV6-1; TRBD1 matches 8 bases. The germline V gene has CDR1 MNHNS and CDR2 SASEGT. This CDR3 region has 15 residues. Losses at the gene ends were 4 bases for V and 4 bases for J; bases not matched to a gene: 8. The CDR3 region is CASSVRQGSTTEAFF. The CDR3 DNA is TGTGCCAGCAGTGTCAGACAGGGGTCTACCACTGAAGCTTTCTTT.

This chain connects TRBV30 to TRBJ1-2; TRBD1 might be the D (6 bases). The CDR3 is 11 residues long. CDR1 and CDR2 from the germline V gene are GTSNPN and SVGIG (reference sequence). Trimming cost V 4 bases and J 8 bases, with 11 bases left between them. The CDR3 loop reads CAWMAGTGYTF. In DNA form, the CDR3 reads TGTGCCTGGATGGCAGGGACAGGCTACACCTTC.

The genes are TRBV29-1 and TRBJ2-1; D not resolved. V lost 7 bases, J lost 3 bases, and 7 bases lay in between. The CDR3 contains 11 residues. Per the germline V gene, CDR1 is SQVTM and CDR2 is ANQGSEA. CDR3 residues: CSGNSYNEQFF. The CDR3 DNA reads TGCAGCGGTAACAGCTACAATGAGCAGTTCTTC.

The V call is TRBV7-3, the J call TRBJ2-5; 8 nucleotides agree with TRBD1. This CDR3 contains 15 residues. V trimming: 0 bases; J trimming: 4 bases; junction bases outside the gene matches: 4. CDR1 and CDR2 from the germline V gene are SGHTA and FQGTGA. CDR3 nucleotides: TGTGCCAGCAGCTTAACCGGGACAGGCGGAGAGACCCAGTACTTC. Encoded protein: CASSLTGTGGETQYF.

CDR3 DNA sequence: TGCGCCAGCAGCTTCCTGGCGGAGTCCTACGAGCAGTACTTC. Translating it yields CASSFLAESYEQYF. The chain uses TRBV5-1 and TRBJ2-5; D ambiguous. The J call may be mistaken, given a closer DNA end match to TRBJ2-7. This CDR3 spans 14 amino acids. Germline CDR1 SGHRS, CDR2 YFSETQ.

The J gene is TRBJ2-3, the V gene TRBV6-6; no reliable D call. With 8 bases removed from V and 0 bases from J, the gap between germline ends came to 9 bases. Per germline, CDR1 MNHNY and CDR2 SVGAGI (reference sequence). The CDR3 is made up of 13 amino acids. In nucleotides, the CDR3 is TGTGCCAGCGTTATAACTAGCACAGATACGCAGTATTTT. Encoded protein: CASVITSTDTQYF.

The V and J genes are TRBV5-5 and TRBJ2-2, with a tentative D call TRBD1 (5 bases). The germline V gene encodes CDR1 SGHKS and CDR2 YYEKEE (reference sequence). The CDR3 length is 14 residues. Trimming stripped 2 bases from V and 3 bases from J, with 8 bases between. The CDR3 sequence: CASSFPRDTGELFF. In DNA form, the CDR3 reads TGTGCCAGCAGCTTCCCCAGGGACACCGGGGAGCTGTTTTTT. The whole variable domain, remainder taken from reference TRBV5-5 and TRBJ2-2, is DAGVTQSPTHLIKTRGQQVTLRCSPISGHKSVSWYQQVLGQGPQFIFQYYEKEERGRGNFPDRFSARQFPNYSSELNVNALLLGDSALYLCASSFPRDTGELFFGEGSRLTVL.

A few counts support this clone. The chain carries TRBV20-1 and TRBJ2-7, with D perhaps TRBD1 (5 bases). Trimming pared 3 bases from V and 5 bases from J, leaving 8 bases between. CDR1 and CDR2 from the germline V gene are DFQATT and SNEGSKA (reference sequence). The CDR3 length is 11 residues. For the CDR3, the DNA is TGCAGTGCTAGCGGACAAGACGAGCAGTACTTC. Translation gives CSASGQDEQYF.

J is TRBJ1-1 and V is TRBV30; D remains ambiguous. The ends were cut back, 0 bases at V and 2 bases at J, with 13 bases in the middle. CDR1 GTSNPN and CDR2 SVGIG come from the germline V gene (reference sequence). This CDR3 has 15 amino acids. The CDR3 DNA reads TGTGCCTGGAGTGTAAGAAAAACGGTTAACACTGAAGCTTTCTTT. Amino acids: CAWSVRKTVNTEAFF.

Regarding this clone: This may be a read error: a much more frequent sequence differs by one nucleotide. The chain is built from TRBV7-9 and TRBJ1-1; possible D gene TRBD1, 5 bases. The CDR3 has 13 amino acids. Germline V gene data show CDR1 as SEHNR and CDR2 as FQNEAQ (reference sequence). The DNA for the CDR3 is TGTTCCAGCAGCTTACTGCGGGACGGTGAAGCTTTCTTT. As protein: CSSSLLRDGEAFF.

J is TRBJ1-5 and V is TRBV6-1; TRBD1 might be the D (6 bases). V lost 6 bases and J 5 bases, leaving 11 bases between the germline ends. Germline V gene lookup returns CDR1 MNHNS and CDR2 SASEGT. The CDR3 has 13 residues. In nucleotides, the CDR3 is TGTGCCAGCAGCCCGACAGGCGATCAGCCCCAGCATTTT. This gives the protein CASSPTGDQPQHF.

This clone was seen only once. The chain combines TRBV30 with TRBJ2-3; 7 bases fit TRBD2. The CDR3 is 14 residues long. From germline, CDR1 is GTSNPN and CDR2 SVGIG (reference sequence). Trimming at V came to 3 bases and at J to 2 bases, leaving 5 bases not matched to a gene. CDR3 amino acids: CAWSNSGYTDTQYF. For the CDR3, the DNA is TGTGCCTGGAGCAATAGCGGGTACACAGATACGCAGTATTTT.

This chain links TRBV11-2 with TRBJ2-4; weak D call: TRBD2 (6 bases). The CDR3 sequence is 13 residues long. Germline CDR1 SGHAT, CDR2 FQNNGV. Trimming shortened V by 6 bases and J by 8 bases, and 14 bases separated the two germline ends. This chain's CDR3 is CASSSSGGDIQYF. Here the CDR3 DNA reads TGTGCCAGCAGTTCTTCCGGGGGTGACATTCAGTACTTC.

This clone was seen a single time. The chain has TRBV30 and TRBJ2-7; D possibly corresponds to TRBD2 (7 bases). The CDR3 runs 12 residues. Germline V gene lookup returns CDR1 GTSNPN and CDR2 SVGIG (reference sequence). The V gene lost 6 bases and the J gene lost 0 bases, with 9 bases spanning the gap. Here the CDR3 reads CACRGASYEQYF. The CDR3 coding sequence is TGTGCCTGTCGGGGGGCCTCCTACGAGCAGTACTTC.

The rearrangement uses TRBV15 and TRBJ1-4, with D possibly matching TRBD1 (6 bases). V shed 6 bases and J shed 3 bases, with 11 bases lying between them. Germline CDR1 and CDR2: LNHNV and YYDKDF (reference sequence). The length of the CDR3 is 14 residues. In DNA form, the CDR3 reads TGTGCCACCAGTGAGGGGGGGGCTAATGAAAAACTGTTTTTT. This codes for CATSEGGANEKLFF. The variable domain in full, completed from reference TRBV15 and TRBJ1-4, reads DAMVIQNPRYQVTQFGKPVTLSCSQTLNHNVMYWYQQKSSQAPKLLFHYYDKDFNNEADTPDNFQSRRPNTSFCFLDIRSPGLGDTAMYLCATSEGGANEKLFFGSGTQLSVL.

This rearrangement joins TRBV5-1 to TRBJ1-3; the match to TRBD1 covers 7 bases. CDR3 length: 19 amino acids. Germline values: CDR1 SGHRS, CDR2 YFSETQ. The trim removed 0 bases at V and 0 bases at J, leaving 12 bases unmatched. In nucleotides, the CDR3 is TGCGCCAGCAGCTTGGGGGCCCGACAGGGAACCTCCTCTGGAAACACCATATATTTT. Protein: CASSLGARQGTSSGNTIYF.

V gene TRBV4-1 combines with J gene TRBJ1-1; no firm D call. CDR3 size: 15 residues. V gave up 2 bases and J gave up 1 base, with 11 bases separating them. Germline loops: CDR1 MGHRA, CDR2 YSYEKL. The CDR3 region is CASSQRSGGNTEAFF. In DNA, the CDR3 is TGCGCCAGCAGCCAAAGATCGGGAGGGAACACTGAAGCTTTCTTT.

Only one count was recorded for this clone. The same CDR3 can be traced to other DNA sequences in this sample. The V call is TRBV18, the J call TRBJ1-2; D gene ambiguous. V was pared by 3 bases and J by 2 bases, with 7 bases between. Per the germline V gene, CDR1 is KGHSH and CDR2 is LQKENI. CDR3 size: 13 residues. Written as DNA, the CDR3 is TGTGCCAGCTCACCGGGCTCGAACTATGGCTACACCTTC. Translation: CASSPGSNYGYTF.

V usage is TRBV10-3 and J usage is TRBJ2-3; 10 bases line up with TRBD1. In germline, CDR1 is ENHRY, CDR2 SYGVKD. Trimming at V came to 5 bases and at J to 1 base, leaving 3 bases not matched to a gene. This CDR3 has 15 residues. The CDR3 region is CAISPGTGGTDTQYF. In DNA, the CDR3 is TGTGCCATCAGTCCCGGGACAGGGGGCACAGATACGCAGTATTTT.

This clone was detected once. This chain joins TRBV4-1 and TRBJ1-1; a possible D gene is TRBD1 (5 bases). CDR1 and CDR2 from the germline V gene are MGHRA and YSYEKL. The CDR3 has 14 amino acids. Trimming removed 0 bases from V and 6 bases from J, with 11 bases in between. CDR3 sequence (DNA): TGCGCCAGCAGCCAAGATCGGGGGATCGCTGAAGCTTTCTTT. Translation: CASSQDRGIAEAFF.